This is a list of T cell receptor beta chains from one sample in a study of T cells after yellow fever vaccination. TCRdb processed the 5' RACE reads anew with MiXCR; each CDR3 protein has one entry. The sample yields tens of thousands of distinct CDR3 sequences, 4.5% seen once. Sample: PBMCs, either bulk or a sorted T-cell subset (CD4+, CD8+, memory, or dextramer-sorted; not recorded which), taken on the day of the yellow fever booster vaccination. These receptors all stem from a man in his late teens or twenties who received the YFV17D yellow fever vaccine. CDR3s include the opening cysteine and the closing phenylalanine or tryptophan. D genes are given only for firm matches. The size of a clone is reported for some rows only, either as once, few or many, or as a class for expanded clones.

TRBJ1-3	NA	many	TRBV12-3/TRBV12-4	TGTGCCAGCAGGTGGCTCTCTGGAAACACCATATATTTT	CASRWLSGNTIYF
TRBJ1-6	NA	many	TRBV5-6	TGTGCCAGCAGCTTGGGGCAGGGGTTGGAGAATTCACCCCTCCACTTT	CASSLGQGLENSPLHF
TRBJ2-1	NA	many	TRBV24-1	TGTGCCACCTGGAACCCCGACAATGAGCAGTTCTTC	CATWNPDNEQFF
TRBJ2-3	TRBD2	NA	TRBV4-3	TGCGCCAGCAGCCCCGAACTAGCGGGGGGGCCAGATACGCAGTATTTT	CASSPELAGGPDTQYF
TRBJ2-3	TRBD1	few	TRBV3-1	TGTGCCAGCAGCAATGACAGGGCGACAGATACGCAGTATTTT	CASSNDRATDTQYF
TRBJ2-3	TRBD1	many	TRBV5-1	TGCGCCAGCAGCCCGCCTCGACAGGGTGGAGGAGATACGCAGTATTTT	CASSPPRQGGGDTQYF
TRBJ2-2	NA	few	TRBV24-1	TGTGCCACCAGTGATTGGACGAACACCGGGGAGCTGTTTTTT	CATSDWTNTGELFF
TRBJ2-2	TRBD2	many	TRBV7-2	TGTGCCAGCAGCCCGCGGGGGGTTGGCACCGGGGAGCTGTTTTTT	CASSPRGVGTGELFF
TRBJ1-1	NA	many	TRBV19	TGTGCCAGTAGGAGTGCTGGGCCCTACACTGAAGCTTTCTTT	CASRSAGPYTEAFF
TRBJ2-7	TRBD2	many	TRBV7-3	TGTGCCAGCAGCTTAACACTAGCGGGGAGCCTCGAGCAGTACTTC	CASSLTLAGSLEQYF
TRBJ2-3	NA	NA	TRBV20-1	TGCAGTGCTAGAGAACGGAGACAGGGCACAGATACGCAGTATTTT	CSARERRQGTDTQYF
TRBJ1-1	NA	NA	TRBV7-9	TGTGCCAGCAGCGTTAGAACCGGGACTGAAGCTTTCTTT	CASSVRTGTEAFF
TRBJ1-1	NA	many	TRBV5-1	TGCGCCAGCAGCAGAAGGCAGGGAGGGTACACTGAAGCTTTCTTT	CASSRRQGGYTEAFF
TRBJ1-6	NA	many	TRBV6-5	TGTGCCAGCAGTGGGGGAGCGGGACCCCTCCACTTT	CASSGGAGPLHF
TRBJ1-3	NA	NA	TRBV11-2	TGTGCCAGCAGCGCTACTGCTGGGAGGTCTGGAAACACCATATATTTT	CASSATAGRSGNTIYF
TRBJ1-3	NA	many	TRBV20-1	TGCAGTGCTAGAGTTGGCGGCTCTGGAAACACCATATATTTT	CSARVGGSGNTIYF
TRBJ2-5	TRBD1	many	TRBV9	TGTGCCAGCAGCACGACAGGGACAGAGACCCAGTACTTC	CASSTTGTETQYF
TRBJ2-3	TRBD2	many	TRBV3-1	TGTGCCAGCAGCCAAGCGGGGGGGCCTGCAGATACGCAGTATTTT	CASSQAGGPADTQYF
TRBJ1-2	NA	many	TRBV30	TGTGCCTGGGCTACAGGGCCAGGGGGCTACACCTTC	CAWATGPGGYTF
TRBJ1-5	NA	many	TRBV12-3/TRBV12-4	TGTGCCAGCAGTTTAGGGTTGGGGGGAAACCAGCCCCAGCATTTT	CASSLGLGGNQPQHF
TRBJ2-7	NA	few	TRBV25-1	TGTGCCAGCAGTGAGCACGGGGGCCCAAGGTACGAGCAGTACTTC	CASSEHGGPRYEQYF
TRBJ1-5	TRBD1	many	TRBV6-2/TRBV6-3	TGTGCCAGCAGCCGGGACAGGGATCAGCCCCAGCATTTT	CASSRDRDQPQHF
TRBJ1-6	NA	many	TRBV7-9	TGTGCCAGCAGCCCTGGCTTGTCCGGGAATTCACCCCTCCACTTT	CASSPGLSGNSPLHF
TRBJ1-4	NA	many	TRBV7-8	TGTGCCAGCAGCGGGGGACGAAATGAAAAACTGTTTTTT	CASSGGRNEKLFF
TRBJ2-3	NA	many	TRBV29-1	TGCAGCGCACGGACACTTTGGAGCACAGATACGCAGTATTTT	CSARTLWSTDTQYF
TRBJ2-7	TRBD1	many	TRBV5-1	TGCGCCAGCAGCCCGGCGGGACAGGGAGACGAGCAGTACTTC	CASSPAGQGDEQYF
TRBJ2-5	NA	many	TRBV29-1	TGCAGCGTTGAAGGGTTAGGGGGGCTGGAGACCCAGTACTTC	CSVEGLGGLETQYF
TRBJ1-1	NA	many	TRBV12-3/TRBV12-4	TGTGCCAGCAGTTATCGACAGGAAGCTTTCTTT	CASSYRQEAFF